Below, 24 T cell receptor beta chains from the same sample are listed, as sequenced in a study of T cell responses to AZD1222 COVID-19 vaccine. This table comes from immunoSEQ multiplex PCR, and its TCRdb copy is limited to in-frame clones, with some not included. The data show about 130,000 clones, about nine tenths seen once. The specimen was peripheral blood, collected 28 days after the second AZD1222 dose. These receptors came from an adult who received the AZD1222 COVID-19 vaccine.

This chain joins TRBV9 and TRBJ2-7; tentatively, D is TRBD1 (6 bases). Germline CDR1 and CDR2: SGDLS and YYNGEE. Trimming removed 5 bases from V and 3 bases from J, with 18 bases in between. The CDR3 is made up of 15 amino acids. The CDR3 protein is CASRGCGGRFYEQYF. DNA of the CDR3: TGTGCCAGCAGGGGGTGTGGGGGCAGATTCTACGAGCAGTACTTC. Using reference TRBV9 and TRBJ2-7 for the parts outside the CDR3, the full variable domain is DSGVTQTPKHLITATGQRVTLRCSPRSGDLSVYWYQQSLDQGLQFLIQYYNGEERAKGNILERFSAQQFPDLHSELNLSSLELGDSALYFCASRGCGGRFYEQYFGPGTRLTVT.

This rearrangement joins TRBV7-3 to TRBJ2-3, with 7 nucleotides matching TRBD1. CDR1 is SGHTA and CDR2 is FQGTGA in the germline V gene. The CDR3 is 18 amino acids. With 4 bases clipped from V and 4 bases from J, the junction kept 17 bases outside the gene matches. The CDR3 region has the DNA TGTGCCAGCAGCTCCCACGCTGTAGACAGGGATTGGGCAGATACGCAGTATTTT. This encodes CASSSHAVDRDWADTQYF. Supplemented by reference TRBV7-3 and TRBJ2-3, the full variable domain reads GAGVSQTPSNKVTEKGKYVELRCDPISGHTALYWYRQSLGQGPEFLIYFQGTGAADDSGLPNDRFFAVRPEGSVSTLKIQRTERGDSAVYLCASSSHAVDRDWADTQYFGPGTRLTVL.

This clone showed up just once. The chain couples TRBV6-5 to TRBJ1-1; TRBD1 aligns across 11 bases. The trim removed 6 bases at V and 8 bases at J, leaving 8 bases unmatched. The germline V gene encodes CDR1 MNHEY and CDR2 SVGAGI. This CDR3 comprises 14 residues. This chain's CDR3 is CASRAGQGAMEAFF. The CDR3 region has the DNA TGTGCCAGCAGGGCTGGACAGGGGGCGATGGAAGCTTTCTTT.

This clone has only a few counts. The chain employs TRBV28 and TRBJ2-7; D is ambiguous. V shed 8 bases and J shed 5 bases, with 22 bases lying between them. This CDR3 comprises 15 residues. Looked up from germline, CDR1 is MDHEN and CDR2 is SYDVKM. The CDR3 region has the DNA TGTGCCAGCTACCCGGAGTACCGAAACTCGGACGAGCAGTACTTC. Translation: CASYPEYRNSDEQYF. The variable domain in full, with the rest retrieved from reference TRBV28 and TRBJ2-7, is DVKVTQSSRYLVKRTGEKVFLECVQDMDHENMFWYRQDPGLGLRLIYFSYDVKMKEKGDIPEGYSVSREKKERFSLILESASTNQTSMYLCASYPEYRNSDEQYFGPGTRLTVT.

This sequence joins TRBV5-6 and TRBJ2-7, with 7 positions matching TRBD1. Looked up from germline, CDR1 is SGHDT and CDR2 is YYEEEE. The J segment lost 2 bases and the V segment lost 5 bases, leaving 4 bases of the junction unmatched. The CDR3 runs to 13 residues. CDR3 residues: CASSWDRTYEQYF. Here the CDR3 DNA reads TGTGCCAGCAGTTGGGACAGAACCTACGAGCAGTACTTC.

The sample holds one count of this clone. This chain connects TRBV7-9 to TRBJ2-3; perhaps TRBD1 as D (6 bases). Trimming removed 3 bases at V and 4 bases at J, with 14 bases between. The germline gives CDR1 SEHNR, CDR2 FQNEAQ (reference sequence). CDR3 length: 15 amino acids. CDR3 nucleotides: TGTGCCAGCAGCTTGGGACACTGGGGATCAGATACGCAGTATTTT. Translated, it gives CASSLGHWGSDTQYF.

This rearrangement joins TRBV5-6 to TRBJ1-2, with D maybe TRBD1 (6 bases). The CDR3 extends over 13 amino acids. The V end was cut by 0 bases, the J end by 4 bases, with 7 bases between. CDR1 and CDR2 (germline): SGHDT, YYEEEE. The CDR3 loop reads CASSLARGYGYTF. CDR3 bases: TGTGCCAGCAGCTTGGCCAGGGGCTATGGCTACACCTTC.

J is TRBJ1-2 and V is TRBV15, with TRBD1 as a possible D gene (5 bases). Germline CDR1 and CDR2: LNHNV and YYDKDF (reference sequence). This CDR3 region has 14 residues. V was cut by 5 bases and J by 4 bases, with 14 bases left in between. CDR3 amino acids: CATSVRRGFYGYTF. The DNA of the CDR3 is TGTGCCACCAGCGTAAGAAGGGGATTCTATGGCTACACCTTC.

The rearrangement links TRBV3-1 (or the pseudogene TRBV3-2) to TRBJ1-1; D is unclear. The length of the CDR3 is 13 residues. The V gene's germline CDR1 is LGHDT and CDR2 YNNKEL (reference sequence). V lost 1 base to trimming and J lost 3 bases, with 6 bases between them. The CDR3 coding sequence is TGTGCCAGCAGCCAAGCAGCCTACACTGAAGCTTTCTTT. Encoded protein: CASSQAAYTEAFF.

The chain joins TRBV3-1 (or the pseudogene TRBV3-2) to TRBJ2-6; 12 nucleotides match TRBD2. Germline CDR1 reads LGHDT; CDR2 reads YNNKEL (reference sequence). This CDR3 region has 18 residues. Trimming at V came to 4 bases and at J to 4 bases, leaving 8 bases not matched to a gene. The CDR3 here is CASSLPLAGGVGANVLTF. The CDR3 DNA reads as TGTGCCAGCAGCCTGCCGCTAGCGGGAGGGGTAGGGGCCAACGTCCTGACTTTC.

This clone was seen a few times. The V call is TRBV4-1, the J call TRBJ2-7; D is perhaps TRBD1 (5 bases). Trimming cost V 4 bases and J 6 bases, with 13 bases left between them. This CDR3 is built from 13 residues. The germline CDR1 and CDR2 sequences are MGHRA and YSYEKL. CDR3 sequence reads: CASSPRTSSEQYF. The CDR3 DNA reads TGCGCCAGCAGCCCGCGGACAAGTAGCGAGCAGTACTTC.

The chain has TRBV18 and TRBJ2-7; TRBD2 agrees at 8 bases. Germline V lookup: CDR1 KGHSH, CDR2 LQKENI. The CDR3 extends over 12 amino acids. J was trimmed by 3 bases and V by 6 bases; bases with no gene match: 1. CDR3: CASSGTSYEQYF. The CDR3 DNA sequence: TGTGCCAGCTCGGGGACTAGCTACGAGCAGTACTTC. Combining the CDR3 with reference TRBV18 and TRBJ2-7 gives the whole variable domain NAGVMQNPRHLVRRRGQEARLRCSPMKGHSHVYWYRQLPEEGLKFMVYLQKENIIDESGMPKERFSAEFPKEGPSILRIQQVVRGDSAAYFCASSGTSYEQYFGPGTRLTVT.

The genes are TRBV30 and TRBJ1-3; D remains unclear. The CDR3 is made up of 13 amino acids. Germline CDR1 is GTSNPN and CDR2 is SVGIG (reference sequence). V lost 2 bases to trimming and J lost 3 bases, with 8 bases between them. The CDR3 reads CAWSNSYGNTIYF. CDR3 coding DNA: TGTGCCTGGAGTAATAGTTATGGAAACACCATATATTTT.

In this sample, this clone turned up a few times. The rearrangement joins TRBV4-2 to TRBJ2-2; D may match TRBD1 or TRBD2 (5 bases each). CDR1 and CDR2 from the germline V gene are LGHNA and YNFKEQ. V was clipped by 1 base and J by 1 base, with 10 bases between them. This CDR3 comprises 16 residues. For the CDR3, the DNA is TGTGCCAGCAGCCAAGCACGGGACCAGAACACCGGGGAGCTGTTTTTT. Protein product: CASSQARDQNTGELFF.

A word on this clone: Relative to the germline gene, one junction end is altered; a read error may explain this. CDR3 DNA sequence: TGCGCCTGGAGTGTGGGGGGGGCGAACACCGGGGAGCTGTTTTTT. Translated: CAWSVGGANTGELFF. The V gene is TRBV30, the J gene TRBJ2-2; 7 positions agree with TRBD2. This CDR3 spans 15 amino acids. Germline V gene data show CDR1 as GTSNPN and CDR2 as SVGIG (reference sequence).

The rearrangement joins TRBV2 to TRBJ2-1; D gene uncertain. Trimming removed 6 bases at V and 4 bases at J, with 4 bases between. The germline CDR1 and CDR2 sequences are SNHLY and FYNNEI. The CDR3 spans 11 residues. In nucleotides, the CDR3 is TGTGCCAGCAGGGGTTACAATGAGCAGTTCTTC. This sequence encodes CASRGYNEQFF.

V usage is TRBV5-1 and J usage is TRBJ2-1; D tentatively reads TRBD1 or TRBD2 (5 bases each). This CDR3 is 15 amino acids long. Deletions cut 6 bases from V and 2 bases from J, with 15 bases between. The germline gives CDR1 SGHRS, CDR2 YFSETQ. This chain's CDR3 is CASKRDGPTYNEQFF. For the CDR3, the DNA is TGCGCCAGCAAGAGGGACGGGCCTACCTACAATGAGCAGTTCTTC.

The V call is TRBV3-1 (or the pseudogene TRBV3-2), the J call TRBJ2-1, with 10 bases fitting TRBD2. Unmatched junction bases numbered 9, after V lost 6 bases and J lost 7 bases. CDR3 length: 15 residues. The V gene's germline CDR1 is LGHDT and CDR2 YNNKEL (reference sequence). CDR3 in DNA: TGTGCCAGCAGTCCCCTAGCGGGAGTTTTGAATGAGCAGTTCTTC. Translating it yields CASSPLAGVLNEQFF.

The rearrangement joins TRBV11-2 to TRBJ1-1; no clear D gene. The CDR3 contains 14 residues. Germline V gene lookup returns CDR1 SGHAT and CDR2 FQNNGV. Trimming removed 5 bases at V and 0 bases at J, with 10 bases between. The CDR3 loop is CASSPPPVNTEAFF. CDR3 bases: TGTGCCAGCAGCCCCCCTCCTGTGAACACTGAAGCTTTCTTT.

V is TRBV7-3 and J is TRBJ1-1; tentative D call: TRBD1 (6 bases). The germline gives CDR1 SGHTA, CDR2 FQGTGA. This CDR3 has 13 residues. V was clipped by 5 bases and J by 4 bases, with 11 bases between them. The CDR3 spells CASSPGEFTEAFF. DNA of the CDR3: TGTGCCAGCAGCCCAGGGGAGTTCACTGAAGCTTTCTTT.

The rearrangement links TRBV7-3 to TRBJ2-5, with a tentative D call TRBD1 (5 bases). The CDR3 is made up of 15 amino acids. Trimming removed 2 bases from V and 2 bases from J, with 12 bases in between. Germline V CDR1 and CDR2: SGHTA, FQGTGA. CDR3 in DNA: TGTGCCAGCAGCTTACAAAGGGGTCCTCAAGAGACCCAGTACTTC. Translating gives CASSLQRGPQETQYF. The full variable domain, its missing parts supplied by reference TRBV7-3 and TRBJ2-5, is GAGVSQTPSNKVTEKGKYVELRCDPISGHTALYWYRQSLGQGPEFLIYFQGTGAADDSGLPNDRFFAVRPEGSVSTLKIQRTERGDSAVYLCASSLQRGPQETQYFGPGTRLLVL.

The V gene is TRBV6-1, the J gene TRBJ1-4, with a weak D call TRBD1 (5 bases). Germline CDR1 and CDR2: MNHNS and SASEGT. The CDR3 runs to 15 residues. V was trimmed by 6 bases and J by 3 bases, leaving 14 bases between them. CDR3 sequence reads: CASRAGPLANEKLFF. DNA for the CDR3: TGTGCCAGCAGAGCAGGGCCCCTCGCTAATGAAAAACTGTTTTTT.

The V gene is TRBV6-5, the J gene TRBJ1-2; TRBD1 matches 9 bases. The CDR3 length is 13 residues. Unmatched junction bases numbered 7, after V lost 6 bases and J lost 8 bases. The germline V gene has CDR1 MNHEY and CDR2 SVGAGI. CDR3 coding DNA: TGTGCCAGCAGCGTACAGGGGGCAAGCGGCTACACCTTC. Translated, it gives CASSVQGASGYTF.

V usage is TRBV7-9 and J usage is TRBJ2-3; D is ambiguous. This CDR3 has 14 residues. Germline loops: CDR1 SEHNR, CDR2 FQNEAQ (reference sequence). V lost 5 bases to trimming and J lost 0 bases, with 9 bases between them. CDR3 sequence: CASSPPLSTDTQYF. CDR3 coding DNA: TGTGCCAGCAGCCCCCCCTTGAGCACAGATACGCAGTATTTT.